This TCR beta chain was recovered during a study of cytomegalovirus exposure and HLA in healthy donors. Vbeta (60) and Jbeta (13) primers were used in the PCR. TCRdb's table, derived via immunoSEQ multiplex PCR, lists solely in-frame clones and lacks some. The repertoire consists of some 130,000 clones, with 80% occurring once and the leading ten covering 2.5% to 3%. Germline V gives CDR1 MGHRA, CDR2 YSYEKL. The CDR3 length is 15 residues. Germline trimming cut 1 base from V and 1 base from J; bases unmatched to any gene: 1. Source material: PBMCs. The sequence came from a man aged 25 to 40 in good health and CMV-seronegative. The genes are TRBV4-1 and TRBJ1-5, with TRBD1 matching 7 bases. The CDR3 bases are TGCGCCAGCAGCCAAGTCAGGGGGAGCAATCAGCCCCAGCATTTT. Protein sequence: CASSQVRGSNQPQHF.